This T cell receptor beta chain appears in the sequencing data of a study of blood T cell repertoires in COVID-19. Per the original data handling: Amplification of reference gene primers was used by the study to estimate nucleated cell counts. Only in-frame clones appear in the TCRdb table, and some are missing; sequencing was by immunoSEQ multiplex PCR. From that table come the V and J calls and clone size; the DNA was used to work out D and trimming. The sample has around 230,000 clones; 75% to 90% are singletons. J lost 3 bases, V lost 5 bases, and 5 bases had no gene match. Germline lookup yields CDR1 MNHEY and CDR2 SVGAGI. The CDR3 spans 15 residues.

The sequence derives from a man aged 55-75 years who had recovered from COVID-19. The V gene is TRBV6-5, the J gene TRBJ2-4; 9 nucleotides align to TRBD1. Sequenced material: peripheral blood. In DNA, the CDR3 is TGTGCCAGCAGTAGACAGGGGGTAGACAAAAACATTCAGTACTTC. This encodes CASSRQGVDKNIQYF.